This T cell receptor beta chain appears in the sequencing data of a study of T cells in Graves' hyperthyroidism and ophthalmopathy. Study outcomes and limitations: Prediction of ophthalmopathy progression came a median roughly 6.4 months pre-onset.

Diagnoses used clinical symptoms, serum thyroxine and TRAb, thyroid ultrasound and orbital computed tomography. From 9 to 10 ml of fresh peripheral blood, PBMCs were isolated. This clonotype was detected ten times or more. Its antigen remains unidentified. RNA transcripts yielded amplified TCR beta CDR3 regions. The HTBI set primed first-round TCR CDR3 RT-PCR. Each CDR3 protein is one row after TCRdb ran MiXCR on the multiplex PCR reads. This sample has some 770,000 distinct CDR3 sequences; about a sixth occur once, and the top ten carry roughly 8%. V was pared by 1 base and J by 0 bases, with 8 bases of the junction left unmatched. Germline V gene data show CDR1 as MDHEN and CDR2 as SYDVKM. The CDR3 runs 18 residues.

The sequenced sample was blood. The clonotype originates from a man between 18 and 35 years old with Graves' hyperthyroidism. The rearrangement links TRBV28 to TRBJ2-2; 7 nucleotides agree with TRBD1. The CDR3 reads CASSLSPGTAANTGELFF. Here the CDR3 DNA reads TGTGCCAGCAGTTTATCCCCAGGGACAGCCGCGAACACCGGGGAGCTGTTTTTT.